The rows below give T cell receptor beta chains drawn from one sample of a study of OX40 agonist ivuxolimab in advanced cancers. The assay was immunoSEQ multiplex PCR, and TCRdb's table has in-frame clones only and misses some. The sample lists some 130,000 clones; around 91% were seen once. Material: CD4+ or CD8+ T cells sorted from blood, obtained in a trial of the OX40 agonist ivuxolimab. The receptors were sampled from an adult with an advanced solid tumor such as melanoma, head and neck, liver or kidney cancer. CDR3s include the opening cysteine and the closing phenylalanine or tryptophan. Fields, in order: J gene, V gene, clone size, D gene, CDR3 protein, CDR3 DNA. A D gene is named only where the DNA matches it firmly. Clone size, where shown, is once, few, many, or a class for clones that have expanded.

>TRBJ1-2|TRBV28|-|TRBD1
CASSRGQGGSYTF
TGTGCCAGCAGCCGCGGACAGGGGGGGAGCTACACCTTC
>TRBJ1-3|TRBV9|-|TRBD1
CASSVEDRVRDTIYF
TGTGCCAGCAGCGTAGAGGACAGGGTGCGTGACACCATATATTTT
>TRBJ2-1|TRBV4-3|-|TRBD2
CASSQEEAKRGGRNEQFF
TGCGCCAGCAGCCAAGAGGAGGCGAAGCGGGGGGGCCGGAATGAGCAGTTCTTC
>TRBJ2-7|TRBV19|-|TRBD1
CASSKDRGVYEQYF
TGTGCCAGTAGCAAGGACAGGGGAGTTTACGAGCAGTACTTC
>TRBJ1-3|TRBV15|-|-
CATSTEGEARNTIYF
TGTGCCACCAGCACGGAGGGGGAGGCCCGCAACACCATATATTTT
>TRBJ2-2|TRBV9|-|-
CASSVGPVGDTGELFF
TGTGCCAGCAGCGTAGGCCCTGTTGGGGACACCGGGGAGCTGTTTTTT
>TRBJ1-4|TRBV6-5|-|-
CASGPATNEKLFF
TGTGCCAGCGGCCCGGCAACTAATGAAAAACTGTTTTTT
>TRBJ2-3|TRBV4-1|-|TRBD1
CASSLSGSLGTEVDTQYF
TGCGCCAGCAGCCTCTCAGGGAGCCTCGGGACAGAGGTGGATACGCAGTATTTT
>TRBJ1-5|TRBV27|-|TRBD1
CASSLLGQGRFQPQHF
TGTGCCAGCAGTCTCCTAGGACAGGGAAGGTTTCAGCCCCAGCATTTT
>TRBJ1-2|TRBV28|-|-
CASSPLIGAEGDMYGYTF
TGTGCCAGCAGTCCCCTCATTGGGGCTGAGGGGGACATGTATGGCTACACCTTC
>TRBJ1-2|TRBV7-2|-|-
CASSLAQPHQDGYTF
TGTGCCAGCAGCTTAGCCCAGCCGCATCAAGATGGCTACACCTTC
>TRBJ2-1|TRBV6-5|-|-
CASSLRLAKDYNEQFF
TGTGCCAGCAGTTTGCGGCTAGCAAAGGACTACAATGAGCAGTTCTTC
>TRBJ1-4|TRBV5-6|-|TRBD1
CASSLTQGLGEKLFF
TGTGCCAGCAGCTTGACACAGGGGTTAGGTGAAAAACTGTTTTTT
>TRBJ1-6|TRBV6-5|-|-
CASKGGIRSPLHF
TGTGCCAGCAAGGGTGGGATTCGATCACCCCTCCACTTT
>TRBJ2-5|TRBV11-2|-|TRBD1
CASSISTGIETQYF
TGTGCCAGCAGTATCTCGACAGGGATAGAGACCCAGTACTTC
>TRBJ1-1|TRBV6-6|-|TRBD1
CASSYPGQENTEAFF
TGTGCCAGCAGTTACCCGGGACAGGAGAACACTGAAGCTTTCTTT
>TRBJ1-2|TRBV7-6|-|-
CASSLEGELQAGYTF
TGTGCCAGCAGCTTAGAGGGGGAACTACAGGCTGGCTACACCTTC
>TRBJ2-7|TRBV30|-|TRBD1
CAWRAQGAIEQYF
TGTGCCTGGAGAGCCCAGGGGGCTATCGAGCAGTACTTC
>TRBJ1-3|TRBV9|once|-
CASSVLDDTSGNTIYF
TGTGCCAGCAGCGTTTTGGACGACACCTCTGGAAACACCATATATTTT
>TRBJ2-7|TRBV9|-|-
CASSPRGYYEQYF
TGTGCCAGCAGCCCTCGAGGGTACTACGAGCAGTACTTC
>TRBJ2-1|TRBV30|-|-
CAWTSRRDYNEQFF
TGTGCCTGGACCTCCCGCAGGGACTACAATGAGCAGTTCTTC
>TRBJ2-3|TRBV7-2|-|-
CASSLERWGTDTQYF
TGTGCCAGCAGCTTAGAACGGTGGGGTACAGATACGCAGTATTTT
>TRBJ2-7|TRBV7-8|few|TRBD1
CASSQSQGAVNEQYF
TGTGCCAGCAGCCAATCACAGGGGGCGGTCAACGAGCAGTACTTC
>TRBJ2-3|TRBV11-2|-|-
CASSHGQLTDTQYF
TGTGCCAGCAGTCACGGACAGCTCACAGATACGCAGTATTTT
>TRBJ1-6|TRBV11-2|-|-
CASRDTLNSPLHF
TGTGCCAGCCGGGACACACTTAATTCACCCCTCCACTTT
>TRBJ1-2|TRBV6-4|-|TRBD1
CASSLSGTGGYGYTF
TGTGCCAGCAGCCTATCCGGGACAGGAGGTTATGGCTACACCTTC
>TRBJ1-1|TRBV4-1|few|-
CASSLRALNTEAFF
TGCGCCAGCAGCCTAAGGGCTCTGAACACTGAAGCTTTCTTT
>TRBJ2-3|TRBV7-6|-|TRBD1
CASSLRDSDTQYF
TGTGCCAGCAGCCTCCGGGACAGCGATACGCAGTATTTT
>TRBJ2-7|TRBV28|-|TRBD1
CASSGTGVTYEQYF
TGTGCCAGCAGTGGAACAGGGGTTACGTACGAGCAGTACTTC
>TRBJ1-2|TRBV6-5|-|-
CASSYGGLLWDTF
TGTGCCAGCAGTTACGGGGGCCTCCTTTGGGACACCTTC
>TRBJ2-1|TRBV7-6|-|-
CASSLATGFHNEQFF
TGTGCCAGCAGCTTAGCGACCGGGTTCCACAATGAGCAGTTCTTC
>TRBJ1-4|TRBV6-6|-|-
CASSLGQPPEKLFF
TGTGCCAGCAGTCTCGGCCAACCCCCTGAAAAACTGTTTTTT
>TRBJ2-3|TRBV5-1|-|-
CASSAGTSTDTQYF
TGCGCCAGCAGCGCGGGGACTAGCACAGATACGCAGTATTTT
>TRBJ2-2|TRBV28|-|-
CASQASYTGELFF
TGTGCCAGCCAGGCTTCCTACACCGGGGAGCTGTTTTTT
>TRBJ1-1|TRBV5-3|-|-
CARSPFPATSAGIREYIGTEAFF
TGTGCCAGAAGCCCGTTCCCCGCTACCTCAGCCGGTATCAGGGAATACATCGGCACTGAAGCTTTCTTT
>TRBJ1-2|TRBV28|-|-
CASSTPSDSYGYTF
TGTGCCAGCAGTACCCCCTCGGACAGCTATGGCTACACCTTC
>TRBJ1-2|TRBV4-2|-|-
CASSQNGGPGQRYGYTF
TGTGCCAGCAGCCAAAACGGTGGCCCAGGGCAAAGGTATGGCTACACCTTC
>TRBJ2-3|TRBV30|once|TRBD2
CAWSASGASDTQYF
TGTGCCTGGAGTGCTAGCGGGGCTTCAGATACGCAGTATTTT
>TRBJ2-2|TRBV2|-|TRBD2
CASKKLASGTGELFF
TGTGCCAGCAAAAAACTAGCGTCGGGTACCGGGGAGCTGTTTTTT
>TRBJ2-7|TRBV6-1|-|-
CASRERVRDEQYF
TGTGCCAGCAGGGAAAGGGTAAGGGACGAGCAGTACTTC
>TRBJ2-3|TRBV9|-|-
CASSDRRGTDTQYF
TGTGCCAGCAGCGACCGCAGGGGCACAGATACGCAGTATTTT
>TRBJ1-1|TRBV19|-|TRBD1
CASSLRQGDAFF
TGTGCCAGTAGTCTTAGACAGGGGGACGCTTTCTTT
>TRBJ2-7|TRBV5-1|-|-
CASSRDKLYEQYF
TGCGCCAGCAGCCGAGACAAACTCTACGAGCAGTACTTC
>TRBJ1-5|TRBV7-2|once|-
CASSQMSGNQPQHF
TGTGCCAGCAGCCAAATGTCGGGCAATCAGCCCCAGCATTTT
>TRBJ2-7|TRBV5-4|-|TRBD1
CASETKQGVYEQYF
TGTGCCAGCGAGACGAAACAGGGGGTCTACGAGCAGTACTTC
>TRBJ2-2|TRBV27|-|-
CASSLRNTGELFF
TGTGCCAGCAGTTTACGGAACACCGGGGAGCTGTTTTTT